Described below is a single TCR beta chain sequence and its context. As yet, its antigen is unknown. PCR involved 60 Vbeta and 13 Jbeta primers. In the original processing: A follow-up analysis tallied about 80 million unique TCR beta chains, roughly 11 million shared. Sequenced by immunoSEQ multiplex PCR; TCRdb stores in-frame clones only, minus some. The V and J calls and clone size were taken over from that table, and D and trimming were inferred from the DNA. The sample yields about 160,000 clones, around 86% seen once. The sample belongs to a study of cytomegalovirus exposure and HLA in healthy donors. General observations from the study: Later analysis identified over 15,000 TCR beta sequences associated with HLA alleles, using a false discovery rate threshold of 0.05. Confirmation in vitro established that a few CMV-associated chains were specific for CMV antigens. Fewer N-insertions (relative to the roughly 720-donor mean) were reportedly seen in an Asian-associated ancestry cluster in a later analysis.

The V end was cut by 4 bases, the J end by 10 bases, with 8 bases between. Germline V lookup: CDR1 MDHEN, CDR2 SYDVKM. The CDR3 contains 11 residues. The chain combines TRBV28 with TRBJ2-1, with unresolved D. This TCR derives from a man aged 45-65 years in good health and CMV-seropositive. Source material: PBMCs. CDR3 in DNA: TGTGCCAGCAGTTCCCTGGAGGAGCAGTTCTTC. Its translation: CASSSLEEQFF. The variable domain in full, completed from reference TRBV28 and TRBJ2-1, reads DVKVTQSSRYLVKRTGEKVFLECVQDMDHENMFWYRQDPGLGLRLIYFSYDVKMKEKGDIPEGYSVSREKKERFSLILESASTNQTSMYLCASSSLEEQFFGPGTRLTVL.